This T cell receptor beta chain originates from a study of STAT3 mutations in large granular lymphocyte leukemia. Study results and limitations: After therapy, about 35% of the 18 patients switched clonotypes, all new clones STAT3 wild type. At least one immunodominant TCR beta clonotype appeared in every T-cell large granular lymphocyte leukemia patient. Suggested: STAT3 mutation was not the ancestral event for these clonal expansions.

CDR3 length: 13 amino acids. The ends lost 7 bases at V and 8 bases at J; junction bases unmatched: 3. Germline CDR1 is LNHDA and CDR2 is SQIVND (reference sequence). A note on this clone: Its antigen is still unknown.

Some clones are missing from TCRdb's copy, which holds only in-frame ones; the method was immunoSEQ multiplex PCR. The table shows about 10,000 clones, with about 90% occurring only once. Sample: peripheral blood mononuclear cells. The chain carries TRBV19 and TRBJ2-1; 12 bases align to TRBD2. This sequence was found in a man aged 55 to 70 with T-cell large granular lymphocyte leukemia. Some clones in this sample may be carry-over from other donors' samples. CDR3 DNA sequence: TGTGCCAGTAAACCTAGCGGGAGGGATGAGCAGTTCTTC. Encoded protein: CASKPSGRDEQFF.